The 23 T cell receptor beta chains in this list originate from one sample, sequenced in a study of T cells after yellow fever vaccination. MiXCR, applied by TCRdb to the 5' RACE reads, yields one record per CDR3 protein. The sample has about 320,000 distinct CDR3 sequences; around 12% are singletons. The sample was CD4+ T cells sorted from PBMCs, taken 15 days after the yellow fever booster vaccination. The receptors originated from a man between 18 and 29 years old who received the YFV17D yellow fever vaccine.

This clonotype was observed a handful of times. CDR3 in DNA: TGCGCCAGCAGCGGACAGGGGGATTCACCCCTCCACTTT. Amino acid sequence: CASSGQGDSPLHF. The gene calls are TRBV10-2 and TRBJ1-6; TRBD1 aligns across 10 bases. V trimming: 6 bases; J trimming: 8 bases; junction bases outside the gene matches: 1. The CDR3 is 13 residues long. CDR1 is WSHSY, CDR2 SAAADI, per germline.

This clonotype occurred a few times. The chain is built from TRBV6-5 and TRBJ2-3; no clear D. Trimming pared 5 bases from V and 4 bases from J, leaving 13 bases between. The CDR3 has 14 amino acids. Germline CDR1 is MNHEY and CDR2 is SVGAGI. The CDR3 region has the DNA TGTGCCAGCAGTGCATACTTGTCTGCAGATACGCAGTATTTT. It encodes CASSAYLSADTQYF.

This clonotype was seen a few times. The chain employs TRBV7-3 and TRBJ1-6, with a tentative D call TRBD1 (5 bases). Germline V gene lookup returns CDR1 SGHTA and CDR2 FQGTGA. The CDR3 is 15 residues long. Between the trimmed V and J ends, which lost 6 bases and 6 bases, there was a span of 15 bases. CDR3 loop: CASRRAGSANSPLHF. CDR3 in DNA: TGTGCCAGCAGGAGAGCAGGGTCGGCTAATTCACCCCTCCACTTT.

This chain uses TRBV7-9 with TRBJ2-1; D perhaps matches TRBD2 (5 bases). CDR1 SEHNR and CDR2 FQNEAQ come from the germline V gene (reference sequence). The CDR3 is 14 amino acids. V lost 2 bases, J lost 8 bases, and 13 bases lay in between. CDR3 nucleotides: TGTGCCAGCAGCTTACTGGTCCTAGCCCATGAGCAGTTCTTC. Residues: CASSLLVLAHEQFF. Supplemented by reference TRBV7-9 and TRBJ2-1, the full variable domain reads DTGVSQNPRHKITKRGQNVTFRCDPISEHNRLYWYRQTLGQGPEFLTYFQNEAQLEKSRLLSDRFSAERPKGSFSTLEIQRTEQGDSAMYLCASSLLVLAHEQFFGPGTRLTVL.

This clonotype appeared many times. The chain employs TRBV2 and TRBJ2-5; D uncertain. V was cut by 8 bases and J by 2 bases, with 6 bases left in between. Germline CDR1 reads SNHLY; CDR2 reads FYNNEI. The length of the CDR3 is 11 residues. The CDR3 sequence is CASGAQETQYF. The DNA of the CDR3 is TGTGCCAGCGGTGCTCAAGAGACCCAGTACTTC.

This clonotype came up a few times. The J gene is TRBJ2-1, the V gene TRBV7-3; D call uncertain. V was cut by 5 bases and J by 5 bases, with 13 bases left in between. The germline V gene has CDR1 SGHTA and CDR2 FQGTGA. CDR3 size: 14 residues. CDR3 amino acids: CASSPGVLHNEQFF. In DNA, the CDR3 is TGTGCCAGCAGCCCCGGCGTTCTACACAATGAGCAGTTCTTC.

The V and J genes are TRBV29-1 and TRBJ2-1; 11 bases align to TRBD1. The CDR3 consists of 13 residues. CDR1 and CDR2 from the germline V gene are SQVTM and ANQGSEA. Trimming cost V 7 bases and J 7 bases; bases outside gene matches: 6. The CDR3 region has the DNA TGCAGCGCTGGACAGGGGGCGCAGAATGAGCAGTTCTTC. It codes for CSAGQGAQNEQFF.

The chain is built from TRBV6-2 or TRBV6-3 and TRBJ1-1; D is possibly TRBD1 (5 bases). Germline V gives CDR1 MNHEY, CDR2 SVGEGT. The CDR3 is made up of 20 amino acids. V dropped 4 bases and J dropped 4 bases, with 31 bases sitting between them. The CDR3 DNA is TGTGCCAGCAGTTTTCGGGTCCCCTTCCGGGACGACAAGGAGAGCACTGAAGCTTTCTTT. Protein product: CASSFRVPFRDDKESTEAFF.

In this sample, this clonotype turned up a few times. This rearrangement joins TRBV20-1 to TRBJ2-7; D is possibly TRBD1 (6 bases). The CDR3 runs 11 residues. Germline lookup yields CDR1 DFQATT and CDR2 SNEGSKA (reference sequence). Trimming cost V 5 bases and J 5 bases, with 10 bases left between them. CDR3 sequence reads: CSAQGSDEQYF. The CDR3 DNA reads TGCAGTGCTCAGGGGTCCGACGAGCAGTACTTC.

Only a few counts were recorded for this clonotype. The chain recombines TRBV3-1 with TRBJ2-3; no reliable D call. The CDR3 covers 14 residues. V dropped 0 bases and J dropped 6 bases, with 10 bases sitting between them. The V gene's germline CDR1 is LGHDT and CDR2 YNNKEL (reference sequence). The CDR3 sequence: CASSQEAPKDTQYF. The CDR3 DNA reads TGTGCCAGCAGCCAAGAGGCTCCAAAGGATACGCAGTATTTT.

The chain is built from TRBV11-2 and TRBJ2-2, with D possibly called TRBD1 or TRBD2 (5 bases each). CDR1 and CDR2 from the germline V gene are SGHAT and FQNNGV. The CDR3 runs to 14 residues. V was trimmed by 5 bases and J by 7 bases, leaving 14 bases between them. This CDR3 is CASSPTRGHGELFF. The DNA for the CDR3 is TGTGCCAGCAGCCCGACGAGGGGCCACGGGGAGCTGTTTTTT. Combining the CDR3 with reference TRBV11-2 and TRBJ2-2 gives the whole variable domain EAGVAQSPRYKIIEKRQSVAFWCNPISGHATLYWYQQILGQGPKLLIQFQNNGVVDDSQLPKDRFSAERLKGVDSTLKIQPAKLEDSAVYLCASSPTRGHGELFFGEGSRLTVL.

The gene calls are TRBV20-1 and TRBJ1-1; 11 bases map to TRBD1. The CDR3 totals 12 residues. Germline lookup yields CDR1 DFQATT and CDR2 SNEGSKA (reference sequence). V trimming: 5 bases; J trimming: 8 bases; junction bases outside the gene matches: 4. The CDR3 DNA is TGCAGTGCTCCGGACAGGGGGCAAGAAGCTTTCTTT. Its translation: CSAPDRGQEAFF.

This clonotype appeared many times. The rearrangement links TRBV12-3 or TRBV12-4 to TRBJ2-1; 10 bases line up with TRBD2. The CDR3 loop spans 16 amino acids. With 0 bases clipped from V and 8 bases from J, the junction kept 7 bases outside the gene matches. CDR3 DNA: TGTGCCAGCAGTTTAGCGCTAAGCGGGGGGGCGGATGAGCAGTTCTTC. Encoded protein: CASSLALSGGADEQFF.

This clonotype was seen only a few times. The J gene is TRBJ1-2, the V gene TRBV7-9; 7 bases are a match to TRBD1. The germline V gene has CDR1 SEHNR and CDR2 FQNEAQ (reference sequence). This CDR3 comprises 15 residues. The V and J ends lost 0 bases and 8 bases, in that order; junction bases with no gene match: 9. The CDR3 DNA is TGTGCCAGCAGCTTAGCGGGGGAGGGGGCGGACGGCTACACCTTC. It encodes CASSLAGEGADGYTF.

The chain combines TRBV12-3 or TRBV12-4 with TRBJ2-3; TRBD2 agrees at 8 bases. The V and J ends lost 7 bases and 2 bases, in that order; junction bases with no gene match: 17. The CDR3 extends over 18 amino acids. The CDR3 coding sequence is TGTGCCAGCACCTCACCTAGGCGGGGACTAGGATCCACAGATACGCAGTATTTT. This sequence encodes CASTSPRRGLGSTDTQYF.

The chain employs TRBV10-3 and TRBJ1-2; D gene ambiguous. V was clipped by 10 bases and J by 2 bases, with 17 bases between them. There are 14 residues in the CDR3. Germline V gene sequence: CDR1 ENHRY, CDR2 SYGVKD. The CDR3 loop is CANMDPLGNYGYTF. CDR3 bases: TGTGCCAACATGGACCCCCTCGGAAACTATGGCTACACCTTC.

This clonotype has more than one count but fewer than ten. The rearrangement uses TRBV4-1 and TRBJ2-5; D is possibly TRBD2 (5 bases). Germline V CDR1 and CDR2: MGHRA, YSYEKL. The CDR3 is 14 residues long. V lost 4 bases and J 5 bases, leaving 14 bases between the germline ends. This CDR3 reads CASSPSPWEETQYF. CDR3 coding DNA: TGCGCCAGCAGCCCCTCCCCATGGGAGGAGACCCAGTACTTC.

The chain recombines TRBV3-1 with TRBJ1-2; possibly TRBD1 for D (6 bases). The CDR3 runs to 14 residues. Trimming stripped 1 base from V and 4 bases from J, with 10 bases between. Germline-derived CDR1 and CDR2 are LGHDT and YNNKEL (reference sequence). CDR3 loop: CASSQGGAFYGYTF. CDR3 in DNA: TGTGCCAGCAGCCAAGGGGGGGCATTCTATGGCTACACCTTC.

DNA of the CDR3: TGTGCCAGCAGTAAGGGGGAGACAGGGAACTATGGCTACACCTTC. It translates to CASSKGETGNYGYTF. The chain carries TRBV25-1 and TRBJ1-2, with TRBD1 matching over 7 bases. With V trimmed by 5 bases and J by 2 bases, 8 bases remained unmatched. This CDR3 has 15 amino acids. CDR1 is MGHDK, CDR2 SYGVNS, per germline.

Written as DNA, the CDR3 is TGTGCCAGCAGCCAGGGGGTAAACGAGCAGTACGTC. Translating it yields CASSQGVNEQYV. This chain connects TRBV7-9 to TRBJ2-7; 7 bases match TRBD1. CDR1 and CDR2 (germline): SEHNR, FQNEAQ (reference sequence). V shed 5 bases and J 5 bases; nucleotides not matched to a gene: 3. The CDR3 is 12 residues long.

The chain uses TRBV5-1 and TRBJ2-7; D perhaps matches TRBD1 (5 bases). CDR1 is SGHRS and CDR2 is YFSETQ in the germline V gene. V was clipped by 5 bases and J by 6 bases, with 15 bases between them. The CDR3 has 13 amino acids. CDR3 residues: CASSSLTGGEQYV. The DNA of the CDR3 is TGCGCCAGCAGTTCTCTTACAGGCGGCGAGCAGTACGTC.

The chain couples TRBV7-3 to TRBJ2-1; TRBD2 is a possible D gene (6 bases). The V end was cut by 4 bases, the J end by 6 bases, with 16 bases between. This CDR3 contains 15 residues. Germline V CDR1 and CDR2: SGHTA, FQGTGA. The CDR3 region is CASSSIPTSTNEQFF. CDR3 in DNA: TGTGCCAGCAGCTCAATCCCGACTAGTACCAATGAGCAGTTCTTC.

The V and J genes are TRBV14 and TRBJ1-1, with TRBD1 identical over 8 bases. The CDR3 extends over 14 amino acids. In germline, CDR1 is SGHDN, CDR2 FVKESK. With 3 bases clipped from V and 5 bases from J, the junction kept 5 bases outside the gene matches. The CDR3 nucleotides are TGTGCCAGCAGCCATCGACAGGGGAGGACTGAAGCTTTCTTT. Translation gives CASSHRQGRTEAFF.